The clone carrying this T cell receptor beta chain was detected a few times. Antigen: not known. This record comes from a study of T cells after yellow fever vaccination. Template switching by 5'RACE produced TCR cDNA, adding a universal primer site and UMIs. TCRdb processed the 5' RACE reads anew with MiXCR; each CDR3 protein has one entry. The sample records 300,000 to 400,000 distinct CDR3 sequences, approximately 5.7% being singletons. The study's findings and limits: FACS-sorted repertoires could harbor abundant contaminating bulk-population clonotypes. Peaking on day 5 versus 15, the secondary response was faster but weaker.

This receptor was identified in a man aged 30 to 39 who received the YFV17D yellow fever vaccine. The sample was PBMCs, taken 5 days after the yellow fever booster vaccination.

CDR3 residues: CASSLDGGWAQETQYF. DNA for the CDR3: TGCGCCAGCAGCTTGGATGGAGGGTGGGCCCAAGAGACCCAGTACTTC. The chain has TRBV5-1 and TRBJ2-5, with D perhaps matching TRBD2 (6 bases). This CDR3 contains 16 residues. The V and J ends lost 0 bases and 1 base respectively, with 13 bases between them. Germline CDR1 is SGHRS and CDR2 is YFSETQ.